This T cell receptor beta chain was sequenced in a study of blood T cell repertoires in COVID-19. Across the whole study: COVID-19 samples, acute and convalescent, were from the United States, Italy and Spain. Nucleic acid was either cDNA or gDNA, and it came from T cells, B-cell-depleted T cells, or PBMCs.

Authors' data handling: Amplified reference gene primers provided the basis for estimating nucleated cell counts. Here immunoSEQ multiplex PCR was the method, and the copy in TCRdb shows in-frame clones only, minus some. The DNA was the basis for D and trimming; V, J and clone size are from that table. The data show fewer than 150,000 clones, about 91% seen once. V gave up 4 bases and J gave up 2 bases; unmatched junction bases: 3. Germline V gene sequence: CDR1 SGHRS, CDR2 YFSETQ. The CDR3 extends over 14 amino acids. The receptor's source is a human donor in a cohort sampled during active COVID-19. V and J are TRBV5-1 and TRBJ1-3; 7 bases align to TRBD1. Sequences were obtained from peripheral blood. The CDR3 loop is CASSQGQAGNTIYF. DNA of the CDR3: TGCGCCAGCAGCCAAGGACAGGCTGGAAACACCATATATTTT.